This T cell receptor beta chain stems from a study of graft-versus-host responses after intestinal transplantation. The study, taken as a whole, reports: Recipient marrow harbored GvH clones, some of which surfaced first in ileum or blood.

Method: immunoSEQ multiplex PCR; TCRdb's copy keeps in-frame clones and lacks some. The sample holds about 6,400 clones; 22% are singletons and the top ten take around 6%. V lost 4 bases, J lost 5 bases, and 8 bases stayed unmatched. The germline CDR1 and CDR2 sequences are SGHDT and YYEEEE. This CDR3 comprises 15 residues. This clone qualifies as medium-sized. Specimen: alloreactive CD4+ T cells from a mixed lymphocyte reaction culture, collected before transplantation. Subset described: CFSE-low proliferating T cells sorted from roughly 6-day pre-transplant mixed lymphocyte reaction (GvH or HvG direction). The source is a human patient who was an organ donor for intestinal transplantation. The chain links TRBV5-6 to TRBJ1-5, with 8 bases that match TRBD1. The CDR3 region has the DNA TGTGCCAGCAGCCATGGACAGGGAGGACATCAGCCCCAGCATTTT. Protein product: CASSHGQGGHQPQHF.